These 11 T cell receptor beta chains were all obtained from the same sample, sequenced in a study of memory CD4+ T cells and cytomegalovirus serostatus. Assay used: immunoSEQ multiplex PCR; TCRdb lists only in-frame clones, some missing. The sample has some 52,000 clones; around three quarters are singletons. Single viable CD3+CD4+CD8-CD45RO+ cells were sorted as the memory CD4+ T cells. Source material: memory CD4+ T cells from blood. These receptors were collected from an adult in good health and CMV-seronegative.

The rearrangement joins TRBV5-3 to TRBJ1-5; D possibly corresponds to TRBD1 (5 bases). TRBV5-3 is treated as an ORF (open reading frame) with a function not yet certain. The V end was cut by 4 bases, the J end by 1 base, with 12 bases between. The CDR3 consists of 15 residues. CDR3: CARSPQDYSNQPQHF. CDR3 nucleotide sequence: TGTGCCAGAAGCCCACAGGACTACAGCAATCAGCCCCAGCATTTT.

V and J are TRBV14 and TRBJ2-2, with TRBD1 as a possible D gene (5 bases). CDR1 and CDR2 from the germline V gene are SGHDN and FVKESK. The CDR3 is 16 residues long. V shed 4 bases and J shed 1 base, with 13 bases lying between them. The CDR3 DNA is TGTGCCAGCAGCCCCAGGGATCTTAGGAACACCGGGGAGCTGTTTTTT. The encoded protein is CASSPRDLRNTGELFF.

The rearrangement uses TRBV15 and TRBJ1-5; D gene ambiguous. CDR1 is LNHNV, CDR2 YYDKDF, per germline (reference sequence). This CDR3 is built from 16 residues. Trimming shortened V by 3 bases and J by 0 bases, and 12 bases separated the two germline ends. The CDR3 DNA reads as TGTGCCACCAGCAGTGGGTCCCGGAATAGCAATCAGCCCCAGCATTTT. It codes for CATSSGSRNSNQPQHF.

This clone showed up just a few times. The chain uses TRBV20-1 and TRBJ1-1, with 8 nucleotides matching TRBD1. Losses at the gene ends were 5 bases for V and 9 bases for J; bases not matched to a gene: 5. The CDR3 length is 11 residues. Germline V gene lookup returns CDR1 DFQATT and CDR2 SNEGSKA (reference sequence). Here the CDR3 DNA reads TGCAGTGCTGCGGACAGGGCGAAAGCTTTCTTT. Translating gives CSAADRAKAFF.

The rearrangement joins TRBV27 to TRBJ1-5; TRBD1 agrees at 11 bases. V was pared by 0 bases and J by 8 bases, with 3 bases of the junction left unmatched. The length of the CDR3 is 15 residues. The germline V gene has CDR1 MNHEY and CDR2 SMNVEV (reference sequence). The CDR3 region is CASSLSRTGGKPQHF. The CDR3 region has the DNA TGTGCCAGCAGTTTATCCCGGACAGGGGGCAAGCCCCAGCATTTT.

The CDR3 region has the DNA TGTGCCAGCAGCTTAGACGGGGGCACTGAAGCTTTCTTT. It yields the protein CASSLDGGTEAFF. This sequence joins TRBV11-3 and TRBJ1-1; D might be TRBD1 (5 bases). The CDR3 spans 13 residues. With 0 bases removed from V and 4 bases from J, the gap between germline ends came to 6 bases. Germline V gives CDR1 SGHNT, CDR2 YENEEA.

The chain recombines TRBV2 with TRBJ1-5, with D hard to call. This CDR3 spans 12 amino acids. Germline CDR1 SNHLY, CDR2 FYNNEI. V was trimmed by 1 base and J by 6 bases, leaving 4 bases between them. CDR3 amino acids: CASSEGFQPQHF. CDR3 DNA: TGTGCCAGCAGTGAAGGGTTTCAGCCCCAGCATTTT.

Here the CDR3 reads CASSLIGETQYF. CDR3 coding DNA: TGCGCCAGCAGCTTGATTGGAGAGACCCAGTACTTC. V is TRBV5-1 and J is TRBJ2-5, with unresolved D. V was shortened by 1 base and J by 4 bases, with 5 bases between the two germline ends. The CDR3 sequence is 12 residues long. In germline, CDR1 is SGHRS, CDR2 YFSETQ.

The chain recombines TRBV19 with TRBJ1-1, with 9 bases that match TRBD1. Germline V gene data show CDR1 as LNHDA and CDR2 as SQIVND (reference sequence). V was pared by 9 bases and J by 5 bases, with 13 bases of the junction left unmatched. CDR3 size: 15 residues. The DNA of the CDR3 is TGTGCCAGCCTCTTACAGGGGGCAAGGAGGACTGAAGCTTTCTTT. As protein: CASLLQGARRTEAFF.

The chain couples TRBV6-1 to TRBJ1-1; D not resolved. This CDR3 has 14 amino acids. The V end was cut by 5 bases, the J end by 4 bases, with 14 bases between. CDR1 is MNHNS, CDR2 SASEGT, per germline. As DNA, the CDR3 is TGTGCCAGCAGTACCCTCGTAGGAGGCACTGAAGCTTTCTTT. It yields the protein CASSTLVGGTEAFF.

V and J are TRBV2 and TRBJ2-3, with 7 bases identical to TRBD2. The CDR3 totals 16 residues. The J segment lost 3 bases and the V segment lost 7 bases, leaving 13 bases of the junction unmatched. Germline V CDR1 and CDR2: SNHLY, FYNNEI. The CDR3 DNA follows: TGTGCCAGCAAGAACGGGGTGGGAGGGATAACAGATACGCAGTATTTT. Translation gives CASKNGVGGITDTQYF.